This T cell receptor (beta chain) was sequenced for a study of T-cell reconstitution after alpha-beta-depleted transplantation in children (dated by TCRdb to 2016 to 2017). Background on the whole study: T-cell immune reconstitution after TCRalphabeta/CD19-depleted allogeneic hematopoietic cell transplantation in children was quantitatively tracked in the study by means of TCR repertoire profiling.

Trimmed from V: 0 bases; trimmed from J: 2 bases; junction bases lacking a gene match: 19. From the germline V gene (reference sequence), CDR1 is DFQATT and CDR2 is SNEGSKA. The CDR3 goes from the cysteine to the phenylalanine over 20 residues. The retained sequence is limited to the CDR3, 60 bases, with the frame set at the first base. Preparation of the library involved PCR. Sequencing was carried out with an Illumina HiSeq 2500. TCR libraries were prepared with molecular barcoding, using unique molecular identifiers to normalize TCRbeta repertoire quantification. In-frame beta chains were kept once TCRdb had trimmed the public reads at Q25 with fastp and called clones with MiXCR. Each entry is one CDR3 protein sequence, shown with its most common DNA and genes. Present in this sample are over 450,000 distinct CDR3 sequences, roughly a tenth of which were seen just once. Jointly, the top ten make up 2% to 2.5% of the sample.

This clonotype was counted many times. Its antigen target is currently unknown. Per-nucleotide qualities are absent, and no much larger clonotype sits a single base away. General conclusions and limits of the study: The frequencies of hyperexpanded clones fell over the following months, and after one year, T-cell counts and TCRbeta diversity were mostly attributed to newly produced T cells. Apparently early alphabetaT-cell count recovery about two months after transplant reportedly relied on only several hundred rapidly expanded clones derived from non-depleted graft cells. In some patients, the high TCRbeta diversity seen at day 60 was put down to recipient T cells and intrathymic progenitors that had survived conditioning.

The label giving this sample's treatment or condition can be read as: allogeneic hematopoietic cell transplantation with graft depleted of TCRalphabeta T cells and CD19 B cells. The transplant recipients were children given TCRalphabeta/CD19-depleted allogeneic hematopoietic cell grafts. The clonotype was recovered from a child aged 2-15 years with inherited bone marrow failure, due to receive a stem cell transplant. The starting material was PBMCs, obtained before TCRalphabeta/CD19-depleted stem cell transplant. The chain is made from TRBV20-1 and TRBJ2-3, and 8 bases in between align with TRBD2. The CDR3: CSARDSSTSGRRRFTDTQYF. In nucleotides, the sequence is TGCAGTGCTAGAGATTCTAGTACTAGCGGCCGGAGGAGGTTCACAGATACGCAGTATTTT.